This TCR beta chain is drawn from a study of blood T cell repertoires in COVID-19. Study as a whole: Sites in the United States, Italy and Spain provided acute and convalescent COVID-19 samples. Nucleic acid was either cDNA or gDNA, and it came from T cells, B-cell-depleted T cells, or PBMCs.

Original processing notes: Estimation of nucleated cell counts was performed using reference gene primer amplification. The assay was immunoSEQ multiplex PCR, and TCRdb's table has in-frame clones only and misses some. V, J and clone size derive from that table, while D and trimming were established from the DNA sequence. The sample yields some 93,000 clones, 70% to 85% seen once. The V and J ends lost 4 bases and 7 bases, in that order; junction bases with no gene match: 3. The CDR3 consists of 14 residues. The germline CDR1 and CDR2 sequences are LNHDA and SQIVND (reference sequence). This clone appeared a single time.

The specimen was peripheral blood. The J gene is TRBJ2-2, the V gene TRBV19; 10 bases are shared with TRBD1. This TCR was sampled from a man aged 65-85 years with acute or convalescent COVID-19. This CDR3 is CASSTGQGIGELFF. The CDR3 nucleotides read TGTGCCAGTAGTACGGGACAGGGGATCGGGGAGCTGTTTTTT. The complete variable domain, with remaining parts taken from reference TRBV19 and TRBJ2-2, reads DGGITQSPKYLFRKEGQNVTLSCEQNLNHDAMYWYRQDPGQGLRLIYYSQIVNDFQKGDIAEGYSVSREKKESFPLTVTSAQKNPTAFYLCASSTGQGIGELFFGEGSRLTVL.